This T cell receptor (beta chain) was identified in a study of CD8+ T cells in alopecia areata. Deletions cut 2 bases from V and 13 bases from J, with 14 bases between. From germline, CDR1 is SQVTM and CDR2 ANQGSEA. The CDR3 is 12 amino acids. Sequencing templates came from extracted RNA that was reverse transcribed into cDNA. TCRdb's copy holds only in-frame clones and misses some; the assay was immunoSEQ multiplex PCR. Of approximately 65,000 clones listed, more than 40% are singletons. Sample: CD8+ T cells sorted from blood, taken at week 0. V and J are TRBV29-1 and TRBJ1-4; D perhaps matches TRBD1 (6 bases). The clonotype originates from a human donor with alopecia areata. This CDR3 reads CSVELGGQRLFF. In DNA form, the CDR3 reads TGCAGCGTTGAACTTGGTGGACAGAGACTGTTTTTT. The whole variable domain, remainder taken from reference TRBV29-1 and TRBJ1-4, is SAVISQKPSRDICQRGTSLTIQCQVDSQVTMMFWYRQQPGQSLTLIATANQGSEATYESGFVIDKFPISRPNLTFSTLTVSNMSPEDSSIYLCSVELGGQRLFFGSGTQLSVL.